This T cell receptor (beta chain) originates from a study of cytomegalovirus exposure and HLA in healthy donors. The CDR3 is made up of 14 amino acids. Trimming removed 2 bases at V and 4 bases at J, with 8 bases between. Germline-derived CDR1 and CDR2 are MNHNS and SASEGT. TCRdb's copy holds only in-frame clones and misses some; the assay was immunoSEQ multiplex PCR. Of over 55,000 clones detected, 80% to 95% appear once; the ten largest clones hold about 3%. V usage is TRBV6-1 and J usage is TRBJ1-4; D gene uncertain. The sequenced sample was PBMCs. The sequence came from a man younger than 30 in good health and CMV-seronegative. The CDR3 loop reads CASSESSVNEKLFF. Written as DNA, the CDR3 is TGTGCCAGCAGTGAAAGCAGCGTTAATGAAAAACTGTTTTTT.